The 23 T cell receptor beta chains below were found in one sample sequenced in a study of cytomegalovirus exposure and HLA in healthy donors listed by TCRdb under 2017. Libraries were constructed by the immunoSEQ multiplex PCR assay. The multiplex PCR relied on a mix of 60 forward primers for TCR Vbeta segments and 13 reverse primers for TCR Jbeta segments. The immuneACCESS repertoire file appears here via TCRdb, limited to in-frame rearrangements. These files lack a portion of the clones; in checked studies, under half of the deficit traces to unresolved V genes, and the cause of the others is not known. This sample lists fewer than 200,000 clones; 75% to 85% were detected once. Clones ranked in the top ten supply 0.7% to 0.85% of the sample. Sequenced material: PBMCs. These receptors originate from a female donor in good health and CMV-seronegative.

The rearrangement joins TRBV7-2 to TRBJ2-3; no clear D gene. CDR3 length: 11 residues. V was clipped by 6 bases and J by 4 bases, with 5 bases between them. The germline CDR1 and CDR2 sequences are SGHTA and FQGNSA. As DNA, the CDR3 is TGTGCCAGCAGAATCGCAGATACGCAGTATTTT. It codes for CASRIADTQYF.

The chain carries TRBV6-1 and TRBJ2-5; 9 bases are shared with TRBD1. J lost 11 bases, V lost 5 bases, and 15 bases had no gene match. CDR1 and CDR2 from the germline V gene are MNHNS and SASEGT. The CDR3 totals 15 residues. The CDR3: CASSLLTGGVGEQYF. CDR3 nucleotides: TGTGCCAGCAGTCTTTTGACAGGGGGAGTGGGAGAGCAGTACTTC.

The chain uses TRBV12-5 and TRBJ1-6, with unresolved D. Germline V gene data show CDR1 as LGHNT and CDR2 as FRNRAP. V was trimmed by 4 bases and J by 14 bases, leaving 15 bases between them. The CDR3 spans 13 residues. The CDR3 coding sequence is TGTGCTAGTGGTTCCCTAGGGCGGAGGGCCCTCCACTTT. This codes for CASGSLGRRALHF.

The chain carries TRBV6-6 and TRBJ2-5; TRBD2 is a possible D gene (6 bases). This CDR3 contains 15 residues. With 6 bases removed from V and 2 bases from J, the gap between germline ends came to 16 bases. Germline CDR1 reads MNHNY; CDR2 reads SVGAGI (reference sequence). As DNA, the CDR3 is TGTGCCAGCAGGGACGCCCCGAGCGGGCAAGAGACCCAGTACTTC. Amino acids: CASRDAPSGQETQYF.

This chain joins TRBV6-5 and TRBJ2-2; no clear D. V gave up 6 bases and J gave up 7 bases, with 9 bases separating them. This CDR3 spans 12 amino acids. The germline V gene has CDR1 MNHEY and CDR2 SVGAGI. The CDR3 region is CASRERFGELFF. Here the CDR3 DNA reads TGTGCCAGCAGGGAGAGGTTCGGGGAGCTGTTTTTT.

This rearrangement joins TRBV28 to TRBJ2-1; D might be TRBD2 (5 bases). V dropped 6 bases and J dropped 3 bases, with 18 bases sitting between them. Germline values: CDR1 MDHEN, CDR2 SYDVKM. CDR3 size: 16 residues. The CDR3, as DNA: TGTGCCAGCAGCCCCCCCGGTGGCAGCGGCTACAATGAGCAGTTCTTC. Translating it yields CASSPPGGSGYNEQFF.

V and J are TRBV5-5 and TRBJ1-1; a weak D match, TRBD1 (5 bases). This CDR3 is 14 amino acids long. Trimming shortened V by 0 bases and J by 4 bases, and 10 bases separated the two germline ends. Germline values: CDR1 SGHKS, CDR2 YYEKEE (reference sequence). For the CDR3, the DNA is TGTGCCAGCAGCTTGGGCAGGGCGTTCACTGAAGCTTTCTTT. This translates into CASSLGRAFTEAFF.

The chain carries TRBV27 and TRBJ2-6; TRBD1 matches at 8 bases. J gave up 1 base and V 4 bases, and 6 bases lay outside the gene matches. This CDR3 comprises 17 residues. Germline V lookup: CDR1 MNHEY, CDR2 SMNVEV (reference sequence). This chain's CDR3 is CASSSGQGRSGANVLTF. In DNA, the CDR3 is TGTGCCAGCAGTTCCGGACAGGGTAGGTCTGGGGCCAACGTCCTGACTTTC.

The chain joins TRBV4-3 to TRBJ1-2; no firm D call. The CDR3 has 15 residues. CDR1 LGHNA and CDR2 YSLEER come from the germline V gene. Trimming pared 0 bases from V and 2 bases from J, leaving 10 bases between. DNA of the CDR3: TGCGCCAGCAGCCAAGATCCAGTCAAGAACTATGGCTACACCTTC. Encoded protein: CASSQDPVKNYGYTF.

This chain uses TRBV4-1 with TRBJ1-2; 10 bases align to TRBD1. The CDR3 has 16 residues. Germline trimming cut 0 bases from V and 4 bases from J; bases unmatched to any gene: 5. CDR1 and CDR2 (germline): MGHRA, YSYEKL. The CDR3 bases are TGCGCCAGCAGCCAAGAATTGACAGGGGGCGGCTATGGCTACACCTTC. It specifies CASSQELTGGGYGYTF.

The gene calls are TRBV7-9 and TRBJ1-5; the D is unclear. Germline V CDR1 and CDR2: SEHNR, FQNEAQ (reference sequence). The CDR3 consists of 15 residues. V was trimmed by 6 bases and J by 0 bases, leaving 12 bases between them. The CDR3 reads CASRGEAYSNQPQHF. Written as DNA, the CDR3 is TGTGCCAGCAGAGGAGAAGCATATAGCAATCAGCCCCAGCATTTT. Supplemented by reference TRBV7-9 and TRBJ1-5, the full variable domain reads DTGVSQNPRHKITKRGQNVTFRCDPISEHNRLYWYRQTLGQGPEFLTYFQNEAQLEKSRLLSDRFSAERPKGSFSTLEIQRTEQGDSAMYLCASRGEAYSNQPQHFGDGTRLSIL.

This clone was detected once. The chain has TRBV6-5 and TRBJ2-5; 10 bases fit TRBD2. V lost 5 bases, J lost 4 bases, and 7 bases stayed unmatched. Germline CDR1 reads MNHEY; CDR2 reads SVGAGI. This CDR3 is 15 amino acids long. The CDR3 sequence: CASSRNLAGGETQYF. In nucleotides, the CDR3 is TGTGCCAGCAGTCGAAATTTAGCGGGGGGAGAGACCCAGTACTTC.

V usage is TRBV2 and J usage is TRBJ2-3, with 9 bases matching TRBD2. V was clipped by 8 bases and J by 6 bases; unmatched bases: 3. Per germline, CDR1 SNHLY and CDR2 FYNNEI. This CDR3 is built from 12 residues. The DNA for the CDR3 is TGTGCCAGCCGAGCGGGAGGTGATACGCAGTATTTT. Its translation: CASRAGGDTQYF. Filled out from reference TRBV2 and TRBJ2-3, the complete variable domain reads EPEVTQTPSHQVTQMGQEVILRCVPISNHLYFYWYRQILGQKVEFLVSFYNNEISEKSEIFDDQFSVERPDGSNFTLKIRSTKLEDSAMYFCASRAGGDTQYFGPGTRLTVL.

The chain links TRBV9 to TRBJ2-7, with D possibly TRBD1 on 5 matching bases. The CDR3 loop spans 15 amino acids. Trimming took off 5 bases at V and 1 base at J, with 16 bases between the two ends. Germline V gene sequence: CDR1 SGDLS, CDR2 YYNGEE. In DNA, the CDR3 is TGTGCCAGCAGTGTAACTGGGGCAGGTTCCTACGAGCAGTACTTC. Its translation: CASSVTGAGSYEQYF.

This sequence joins TRBV6-5 and TRBJ2-7, with 8 positions matching TRBD1. The ends lost 5 bases at V and 2 bases at J; junction bases unmatched: 8. Per germline, CDR1 MNHEY and CDR2 SVGAGI. This CDR3 is 15 amino acids long. The CDR3: CASSPRQGTAYEQYF. DNA of the CDR3: TGTGCCAGCAGTCCCCGACAGGGGACAGCCTACGAGCAGTACTTC.

V is TRBV19 and J is TRBJ2-7; D possibly corresponds to TRBD1 (5 bases). Per germline, CDR1 LNHDA and CDR2 SQIVND (reference sequence). The V end lost 6 bases, the J end lost 6 bases, and 15 bases lay between the germline ends. The CDR3 contains 13 residues. For the CDR3, the DNA is TGTGCCAGTAGCCAGGGATTAACCTTCGAGCAGTACTTC. This codes for CASSQGLTFEQYF.

The V and J genes are TRBV7-8 and TRBJ2-5; 7 bases match TRBD1. V lost 5 bases to trimming and J lost 3 bases; unmatched junction nucleotides: 6. Per the germline V gene, CDR1 is SGHVS and CDR2 is FQNEAQ. The CDR3 consists of 14 residues. The CDR3 region has the DNA TGTGCCAGCAGCCGGATGACAGGGAAAGAGACCCAGTACTTC. Protein: CASSRMTGKETQYF.

V gene TRBV5-1 combines with J gene TRBJ2-7, with D uncertain. The V end was cut by 0 bases, the J end by 2 bases, with 15 bases between. Germline values: CDR1 SGHRS, CDR2 YFSETQ. The CDR3 extends over 16 amino acids. The CDR3 loop reads CASSLAPPAGTYEQYF. The CDR3 DNA reads TGCGCCAGCAGCTTGGCCCCCCCGGCAGGAACCTACGAGCAGTACTTC. Variable domain in full (rest from reference TRBV5-1 and TRBJ2-7): KAGVTQTPRYLIKTRGQQVTLSCSPISGHRSVSWYQQTPGQGLQFLFEYFSETQRNKGNFPGRFSGRQFSNSRSEMNVSTLELGDSALYLCASSLAPPAGTYEQYFGPGTRLTVT.

The chain has TRBV29-1 and TRBJ2-2; 10 nucleotides match TRBD1. The CDR3 is 14 amino acids. The V segment lost 6 bases and the J segment 4 bases; nucleotides outside the gene matches: 5. From germline, CDR1 is SQVTM and CDR2 ANQGSEA. DNA for the CDR3: TGCAGCGTCCCCCGGGACAGGGGCACCGGGGAGCTGTTTTTT. Amino acids: CSVPRDRGTGELFF.

Comments on this clone: Different DNA sequences within this sample yield the same CDR3. The chain couples TRBV4-3 to TRBJ2-7, with 8 positions matching TRBD1. Germline lookup yields CDR1 LGHNA and CDR2 YSLEER. J was trimmed by 0 bases and V by 4 bases; bases with no gene match: 2. The CDR3 totals 14 residues. CDR3 DNA: TGCGCCAGCAGCCCCGGACAGGGCTCCTACGAGCAGTACTTC. Residues: CASSPGQGSYEQYF.

The V and J genes are TRBV9 and TRBJ2-1; 8 bases line up with TRBD1. After removal of 0 bases from V and 6 bases from J, the junction contained 5 bases not matched to a gene. CDR3 size: 15 residues. The germline gives CDR1 SGDLS, CDR2 YYNGEE. The CDR3 nucleotides read TGTGCCAGCAGCGTAGAGCCCAGGGGGCGCAATGAGCAGTTCTTC. Its translation is CASSVEPRGRNEQFF. Full variable domain (rest looked up from reference TRBV9 and TRBJ2-1): DSGVTQTPKHLITATGQRVTLRCSPRSGDLSVYWYQQSLDQGLQFLIQYYNGEERAKGNILERFSAQQFPDLHSELNLSSLELGDSALYFCASSVEPRGRNEQFFGPGTRLTVL.

This rearrangement joins TRBV5-4 to TRBJ1-4; D is possibly TRBD1 (5 bases). The length of the CDR3 is 14 residues. Trimming removed 5 bases at V and 8 bases at J, with 16 bases between. Germline V gene data show CDR1 as SGHNT and CDR2 as YYREEE (reference sequence). In nucleotides, the CDR3 is TGTGCCAGCAGTCCCTCAGGGCGCGACGAAAAACTGTTTTTT. As protein: CASSPSGRDEKLFF.

V is TRBV18 and J is TRBJ1-2, with 8 bases matching TRBD1. Germline assignment: CDR1 KGHSH and CDR2 LQKENI. V was pared by 2 bases and J by 4 bases, with 6 bases of the junction left unmatched. The CDR3 is made up of 15 amino acids. The CDR3 reads CASSPSQGASYGYTF. CDR3 sequence (DNA): TGTGCCAGCTCACCATCCCAGGGGGCCTCCTATGGCTACACCTTC.